What follows are 12 T cell receptor beta chains derived from one specimen sequenced in a study of OX40 agonist ivuxolimab in advanced cancers. The repertoire was sequenced with immunoSEQ multiplex PCR; TCRdb's copy has only in-frame clones and lacks some. The sample includes 60,000 to 75,000 clones, 80% to 90% of them seen just once. Sample: CD4+ or CD8+ T cells sorted from blood, taken in a trial of the OX40 agonist ivuxolimab. The source of these receptors is an adult with an advanced solid tumor such as melanoma, head and neck, liver or kidney cancer.

The rearrangement uses TRBV5-1 and TRBJ2-3; D call uncertain. Germline CDR1 and CDR2: SGHRS and YFSETQ. Trimming pared 3 bases from V and 4 bases from J, leaving 12 bases between. CDR3 length: 14 residues. CDR3 protein: CASSSSGPSDTQYF. CDR3 bases: TGCGCCAGCAGCTCGTCCGGACCTTCAGATACGCAGTATTTT.

The V call is TRBV28, the J call TRBJ2-7; 8 positions agree with TRBD2. Unmatched junction bases numbered 2, after V lost 2 bases and J lost 2 bases. The CDR3 is made up of 14 amino acids. The germline V gene encodes CDR1 MDHEN and CDR2 SYDVKM. In DNA, the CDR3 is TGTGCCAGCAGTTTAGCCGGGAGGGCCTACGAGCAGTACTTC. Encoded protein: CASSLAGRAYEQYF.

This chain links TRBV18 with TRBJ1-2, with TRBD1 matching over 10 bases. V shed 4 bases and J 3 bases; nucleotides not matched to a gene: 2. CDR3 length equals 14 residues. Germline values: CDR1 KGHSH, CDR2 LQKENI. CDR3 sequence: CASSLGTGDYGYTF. The CDR3 DNA reads as TGTGCCAGCTCACTCGGGACAGGGGACTATGGCTACACCTTC.

The chain uses TRBV2 and TRBJ1-5; a weak D match, TRBD1 (5 bases). CDR1 is SNHLY and CDR2 is FYNNEI in the germline V gene. The CDR3 is made up of 15 amino acids. V dropped 7 bases and J dropped 1 base, with 14 bases sitting between them. The DNA for the CDR3 is TGTGCCAGCACATATGGGGCTCAGAGCAATCAGCCCCAGCATTTT. It encodes CASTYGAQSNQPQHF.

DNA of the CDR3: TGTGCCAGCAGTACATGGACTAGCGGGAGGGGCGAGCAGTACTTC. Protein: CASSTWTSGRGEQYF. The gene calls are TRBV6-1 and TRBJ2-7, with TRBD2 matching 15 bases. CDR1 is MNHNS and CDR2 is SASEGT in the germline V gene. The CDR3 is 15 amino acids. Trimming took 5 bases from V and 6 from J; bases not matched to a gene: 5.

The CDR3, as DNA: TGTGCCAGTAGTCCTTCGCTTGCCGGGGGCTACGAGCAGTACTTC. The encoded protein is CASSPSLAGGYEQYF. This chain uses TRBV19 with TRBJ2-7; the D gene is possibly TRBD2 (6 bases). CDR1 is LNHDA, CDR2 SQIVND, per germline (reference sequence). This CDR3 spans 15 amino acids. V dropped 5 bases and J dropped 3 bases, with 17 bases sitting between them. Combining the CDR3 with reference TRBV19 and TRBJ2-7 gives the whole variable domain DGGITQSPKYLFRKEGQNVTLSCEQNLNHDAMYWYRQDPGQGLRLIYYSQIVNDFQKGDIAEGYSVSREKKESFPLTVTSAQKNPTAFYLCASSPSLAGGYEQYFGPGTRLTVT.

V gene TRBV6-1 combines with J gene TRBJ2-7; 9 bases line up with TRBD1. The CDR3 is 15 amino acids. Germline V gene lookup returns CDR1 MNHNS and CDR2 SASEGT. After removal of 3 bases from V and 6 bases from J, the junction contained 9 bases not matched to a gene. CDR3 protein: CASSEIQGAGGEQYF. The CDR3 nucleotides are TGTGCCAGCAGTGAGATACAGGGGGCTGGTGGCGAGCAGTACTTC.

This chain joins TRBV4-2 and TRBJ2-5; D may be TRBD1 (6 bases). Near its end, the DNA agrees better with TRBJ2-7, so the J call may be wrong. The CDR3 is 14 amino acids. Looked up from germline, CDR1 is LGHNA and CDR2 is YNFKEQ. CDR3 bases: TGTGCCAGCAGCCAGCGGACAGACTCCTACGAGCAGTACTTC. Protein product: CASSQRTDSYEQYF.

This rearrangement joins TRBV7-9 to TRBJ2-1; 10 bases fit TRBD2. V was pared by 8 bases and J by 7 bases, with 11 bases of the junction left unmatched. CDR3 length equals 15 residues. Germline CDR1 and CDR2: SEHNR and FQNEAQ (reference sequence). The CDR3 region is CASSSGGARRNEQFF. DNA for the CDR3: TGTGCCAGCTCCAGCGGGGGGGCGCGTAGGAATGAGCAGTTCTTC.

V usage is TRBV9 and J usage is TRBJ2-7; tentative D call: TRBD2 (6 bases). Germline CDR1 is SGDLS and CDR2 is YYNGEE. Trimming took off 0 bases at V and 7 bases at J, with 17 bases between the two ends. The CDR3 is 15 amino acids. The CDR3 sequence: CASSVGVSPAGEQYF. The DNA of the CDR3 is TGTGCCAGCAGCGTAGGAGTCAGTCCGGCGGGGGAGCAGTACTTC.

The J gene is TRBJ2-4, the V gene TRBV14; 7 bases are shared with TRBD1. The J segment lost 7 bases and the V segment lost 4 bases, leaving 7 bases of the junction unmatched. There are 14 residues in the CDR3. The germline gives CDR1 SGHDN, CDR2 FVKESK. The CDR3 reads CASSRRDRGNIQYF. The CDR3 DNA reads as TGTGCCAGCAGCCGCCGGGACAGAGGTAACATTCAGTACTTC.

The chain uses TRBV25-1 and TRBJ1-1; D is ambiguous. Germline CDR1 and CDR2: MGHDK and SYGVNS. Trimming pared 3 bases from V and 3 bases from J, leaving 11 bases between. CDR3 length equals 14 residues. CDR3 in amino acids: CASSDNGWDTEAFF. The CDR3 region has the DNA TGTGCCAGCAGTGATAACGGTTGGGACACTGAAGCTTTCTTT.